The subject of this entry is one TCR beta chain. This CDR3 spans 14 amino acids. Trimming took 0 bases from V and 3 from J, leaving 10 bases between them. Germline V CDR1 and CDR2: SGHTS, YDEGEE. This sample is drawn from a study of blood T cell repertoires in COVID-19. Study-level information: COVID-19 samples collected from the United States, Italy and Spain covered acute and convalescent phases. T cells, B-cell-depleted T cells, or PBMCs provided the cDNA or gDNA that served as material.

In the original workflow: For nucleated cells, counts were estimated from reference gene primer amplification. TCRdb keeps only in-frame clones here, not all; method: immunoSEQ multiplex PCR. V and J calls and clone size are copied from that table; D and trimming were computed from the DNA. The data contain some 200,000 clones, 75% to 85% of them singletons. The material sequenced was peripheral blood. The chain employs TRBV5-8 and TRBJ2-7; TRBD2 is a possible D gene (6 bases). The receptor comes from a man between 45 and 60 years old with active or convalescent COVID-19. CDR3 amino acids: CASSLVHGGYEQYF. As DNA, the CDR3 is TGTGCCAGCAGCTTGGTACACGGGGGCTACGAGCAGTACTTC. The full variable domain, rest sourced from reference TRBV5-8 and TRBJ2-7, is EAGVTQSPTHLIKTRGQQATLRCSPISGHTSVYWYQQALGLGLQFLLWYDEGEERNRGNFPPRFSGRQFPNYSSELNVNALELEDSALYLCASSLVHGGYEQYFGPGTRLTVT.